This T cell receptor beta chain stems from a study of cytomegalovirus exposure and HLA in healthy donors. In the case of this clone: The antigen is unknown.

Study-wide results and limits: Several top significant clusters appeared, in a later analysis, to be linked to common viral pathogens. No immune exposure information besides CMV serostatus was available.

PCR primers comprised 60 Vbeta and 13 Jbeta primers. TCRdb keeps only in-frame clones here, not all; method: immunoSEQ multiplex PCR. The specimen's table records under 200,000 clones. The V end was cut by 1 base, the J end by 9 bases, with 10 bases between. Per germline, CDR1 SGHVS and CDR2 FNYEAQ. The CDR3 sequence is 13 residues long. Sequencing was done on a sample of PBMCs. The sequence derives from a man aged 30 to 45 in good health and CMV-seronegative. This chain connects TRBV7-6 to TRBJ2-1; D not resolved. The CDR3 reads CASSLGFVGEQFF. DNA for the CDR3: TGTGCCAGCAGCTTAGGATTTGTCGGTGAGCAGTTCTTC. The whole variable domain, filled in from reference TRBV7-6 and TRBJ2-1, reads GAGVSQSPRYKVTKRGQDVALRCDPISGHVSLYWYRQALGQGPEFLTYFNYEAQQDKSGLPNDRFSAERPEGSISTLTIQRTEQRDSAMYRCASSLGFVGEQFFGPGTRLTVL.